Shown below are 26 T cell receptor beta chains from a single sample sequenced in a study of T cells expressing NK-cell markers. From the 5' RACE reads, TCRdb lists one entry per CDR3 protein and no DNA. The sample table includes roughly 150,000 distinct CDR3 sequences. The sequencing sample was made of blood T cells: a sorted CD56 or NKG2C T cell subset, CD4+ or CD8+ T cells, or bulk PBMC T cells (not recorded which). These receptors came from a woman aged 18 to 69 in good health.

The CDR3 protein is CASANPYNEQFF. The chain couples TRBV27 to TRBJ2-1. Germline CDR1 is MNHEY and CDR2 is SMNVEV (reference sequence). CDR3 length equals 12 residues.

The chain carries TRBV20-1 and TRBJ2-1. Germline CDR1 is DFQATT and CDR2 is SNEGSKA (reference sequence). This CDR3 region has 12 residues. The CDR3 is CSAKRSNNEQFF.

The chain recombines TRBV12-3 or TRBV12-4 with TRBJ1-1; the TRBD1 assignment by TCRdb is unverifiable without DNA. CDR3 length: 17 amino acids. The CDR3: CASRPGTNLPWSHEAFF.

The V and J genes are TRBV12-3 or TRBV12-4 and TRBJ2-7. CDR3 length: 14 amino acids. CDR3 sequence: CASSFEAFSYEQYF.

This chain joins TRBV29-1 and TRBJ1-1; lacking DNA, the TRBD1 call made by TCRdb goes unchecked. This CDR3 is built from 13 residues. Germline CDR1 and CDR2: SQVTM and ANQGSEA. CDR3: CSAAQGTNTEAFF.

The chain couples TRBV20-1 to TRBJ2-3; TCRdb indicates TRBD2, and absent DNA this call remains unverified. CDR3 size: 12 residues. Germline CDR1 is DFQATT and CDR2 is SNEGSKA (reference sequence). Here the CDR3 reads CSARSSGDTQYF.

V and J are TRBV25-1 and TRBJ2-5; the TCRdb call, TRBD1, lacks DNA for checking. The CDR3 has 13 residues. Germline-derived CDR1 and CDR2 are MGHDK and SYGVNS. This CDR3 reads CASQTGERETQYF.

The chain carries TRBV14 and TRBJ2-7; the TCRdb call, TRBD2, lacks DNA for checking. The CDR3 has 15 amino acids. The germline CDR1 and CDR2 sequences are SGHDN and FVKESK. CDR3 residues: CASSQGLRGMYEQYF.

This sequence joins TRBV20-1 and TRBJ2-1; the TCRdb D gene call, TRBD2, has no DNA to confirm it. CDR3 length: 17 residues. Germline V gene lookup returns CDR1 DFQATT and CDR2 SNEGSKA (reference sequence). The chain's CDR3 is CSARDLGRREGFYEQFF.

This rearrangement joins TRBV4-1 to TRBJ2-3; TCRdb's D call, TRBD1, is unchecked because there is no DNA. The CDR3 loop spans 15 amino acids. Germline values: CDR1 MGHRA, CDR2 YSYEKL. The CDR3 region is CASSQDTGGADTQYF.

The rearrangement uses TRBV3-1 and TRBJ1-4; TCRdb's D call, TRBD1, is unchecked because there is no DNA. Per germline, CDR1 LGHDT and CDR2 YNNKEL (reference sequence). CDR3 size: 15 residues. CDR3 protein: CASSVYRAINEKLFF. The variable domain in full, with the rest retrieved from reference TRBV3-1 and TRBJ1-4, is DTAVSQTPKYLVTQMGNDKSIKCEQNLGHDTMYWYKQDSKKFLKIMFSYNNKELIINETVPNRFSPKSPDKAHLNLHINSLELGDSAVYFCASSVYRAINEKLFFGSGTQLSVL.

The chain is built from TRBV29-1 and TRBJ2-2; without DNA, the TCRdb call of TRBD1 cannot be checked. There are 15 residues in the CDR3. Germline CDR1 and CDR2: SQVTM and ANQGSEA. CDR3 sequence reads: CSVTTGIWNTGELFF.

The V gene is TRBV27, the J gene TRBJ2-5; TCRdb's D call, TRBD1, is unchecked because there is no DNA. Looked up from germline, CDR1 is MNHEY and CDR2 is SMNVEV (reference sequence). The CDR3 spans 18 residues. The CDR3 loop is CASRPRGHAGVVQETQYF.

The gene calls are TRBV27 and TRBJ1-4; absent DNA, TCRdb's TRBD1 call cannot be checked. There are 16 residues in the CDR3. CDR1 is MNHEY, CDR2 SMNVEV, per germline (reference sequence). The CDR3 reads CASSLRWGTTNEKLFF.

The genes are TRBV28 and TRBJ1-4; the D call from TCRdb, TRBD1, cannot be confirmed without DNA. CDR1 and CDR2 (germline): MDHEN, SYDVKM. The CDR3 totals 15 residues. The CDR3 loop is CASSSTGEEAEKLFF.

The chain has TRBV28 and TRBJ1-3; TCRdb gives TRBD1 as the D gene, but with no DNA this cannot be confirmed. CDR1 and CDR2 from the germline V gene are MDHEN and SYDVKM. This CDR3 spans 15 amino acids. The CDR3 region is CASGDSSSSGNTIYF.

V gene TRBV9 combines with J gene TRBJ2-5; TCRdb designates TRBD1, a call that cannot be tested without DNA. This CDR3 spans 14 amino acids. Germline assignment: CDR1 SGDLS and CDR2 YYNGEE. CDR3 region: CASSVAGVSETQYF.

The V gene is TRBV30, the J gene TRBJ2-3; as DNA is missing, the TRBD2 call by TCRdb cannot be tested. Germline assignment: CDR1 GTSNPN and CDR2 SVGIG (reference sequence). The CDR3 length is 14 residues. The CDR3 spells CAWRIAGGPDTQYF.

The chain recombines TRBV12-3 or TRBV12-4 with TRBJ2-2; no DNA is available, so the TRBD2 call from TCRdb remains unchecked. The CDR3 is 15 amino acids. The CDR3 spells CASARVLASTGELFF.

The J gene is TRBJ2-7, the V gene TRBV7-2; the TCRdb D gene call, TRBD1, has no DNA to confirm it. Germline-derived CDR1 and CDR2 are SGHTA and FQGNSA. The CDR3 is 13 amino acids. CDR3 amino acids: CASSTGQSVGRYF.

CDR3 region: CASSPGLQPQHF. The V call is TRBV11-2, the J call TRBJ1-5; absent DNA, TCRdb's TRBD1 call cannot be checked. The V gene's germline CDR1 is SGHAT and CDR2 FQNNGV. The CDR3 totals 12 residues.

The chain is built from TRBV4-1 and TRBJ2-3. The germline CDR1 and CDR2 sequences are MGHRA and YSYEKL. CDR3 length equals 14 residues. The CDR3 here is CASSPSAYGDTQYF.

V usage is TRBV20-1 and J usage is TRBJ1-3; the D call of TRBD1 rests on TCRdb alone, since no DNA is present to check it. The CDR3 loop spans 13 amino acids. Germline V gene data show CDR1 as DFQATT and CDR2 as SNEGSKA (reference sequence). The CDR3 reads CSASPGSGNTIYF.

The chain couples TRBV14 to TRBJ2-7; TCRdb's assignment of TRBD1 cannot be checked, as there is no DNA. This CDR3 has 14 amino acids. From germline, CDR1 is SGHDN and CDR2 FVKESK. CDR3 sequence reads: CASSQGPGTGEQYF.

J is TRBJ2-7 and V is TRBV7-2. This CDR3 is built from 12 residues. The germline gives CDR1 SGHTA, CDR2 FQGNSA. The CDR3 region is CASSSMSYEQYF.

The chain has TRBV4-2 and TRBJ2-1. Germline loops: CDR1 LGHNA, CDR2 YNFKEQ. The CDR3 runs 17 residues. This chain's CDR3 is CASSQDLRGSSYNEQFF.